This T cell receptor (beta chain) was profiled in a study of blood T cell repertoires in COVID-19. Turning to the study itself: Acute and convalescent COVID-19 specimens originated in the United States, Italy and Spain.

The ends lost 0 bases at V and 7 bases at J; junction bases unmatched: 0. Germline CDR1 is SGHTA and CDR2 is FQGNSA. This CDR3 has 13 residues. Some clones are missing from TCRdb's copy, which holds only in-frame ones; the method was immunoSEQ multiplex PCR. Among under 100,000 clones listed, over 85% were seen once. The sample was peripheral blood. The receptor's source is a man in his forties or fifties with active COVID-19. The chain recombines TRBV7-2 with TRBJ2-1, with TRBD2 matching over 7 bases. The CDR3 DNA is TGTGCCAGCAGCTTAGCGCGGGAGAATGAGCAGTTCTTC. Amino acids: CASSLARENEQFF. Full variable domain (remainder filled in from reference TRBV7-2 and TRBJ2-1): GAGVSQSPSNKVTEKGKDVELRCDPISGHTALYWYRQSLGQGLEFLIYFQGNSAPDKSGLPSDRFSAERTGGSVSTLTIQRTQQEDSAVYLCASSLARENEQFFGPGTRLTVL.